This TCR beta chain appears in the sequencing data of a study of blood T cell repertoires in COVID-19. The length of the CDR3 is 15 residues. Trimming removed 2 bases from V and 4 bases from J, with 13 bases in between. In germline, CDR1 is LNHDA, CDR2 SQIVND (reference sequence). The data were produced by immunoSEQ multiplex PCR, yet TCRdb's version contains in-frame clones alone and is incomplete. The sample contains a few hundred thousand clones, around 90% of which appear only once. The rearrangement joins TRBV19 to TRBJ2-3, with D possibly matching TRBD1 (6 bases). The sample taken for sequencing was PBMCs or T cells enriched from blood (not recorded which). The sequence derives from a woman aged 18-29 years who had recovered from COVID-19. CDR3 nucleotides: TGTGCCAGTAGTATATCGAGCAGGGGCGCAGATACGCAGTATTTT. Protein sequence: CASSISSRGADTQYF.